The 8 T cell receptor beta chains in this list originate from one sample, sequenced in a study of T cell responses to AZD1222 COVID-19 vaccine. The repertoire was sequenced with immunoSEQ multiplex PCR; TCRdb's copy has only in-frame clones and lacks some. The data hold about 110,000 clones, with around 95% observed a single time. The material sequenced was peripheral blood, taken on day 0 of AZD1222 vaccination. The receptors come from an adult in good health.

The chain links TRBV6-5 to TRBJ1-1, with a tentative D call TRBD1 (5 bases). Germline V lookup: CDR1 MNHEY, CDR2 SVGAGI. The length of the CDR3 is 14 residues. The V end lost 6 bases, the J end lost 7 bases, and 18 bases lay between the germline ends. The CDR3 sequence: CASRSGRETYEAFF. The CDR3 DNA reads as TGTGCCAGCAGGTCGGGCAGGGAAACGTATGAAGCTTTCTTT.

This clone was detected only once. The CDR3 is CASGSSVGTEAFF. In DNA, the CDR3 is TGTGCCAGCGGATCTTCGGTGGGCACTGAAGCTTTCTTT. The V gene is TRBV9, the J gene TRBJ1-1; no clear D. Germline values: CDR1 SGDLS, CDR2 YYNGEE. V lost 7 bases and J 4 bases, leaving 14 bases between the germline ends. This CDR3 contains 13 residues.

The V gene is TRBV5-4, the J gene TRBJ1-1; possibly TRBD1 for D (5 bases). CDR1 and CDR2 (germline): SGHNT, YYREEE (reference sequence). The CDR3 covers 15 residues. The V end lost 3 bases, the J end lost 11 bases, and 23 bases lay between the germline ends. The CDR3 region is CASSSYRDPGPKAFF. CDR3 sequence (DNA): TGTGCCAGCAGCTCTTACCGGGACCCGGGGCCGAAGGCTTTCTTT.

CDR3 protein: CASSLLTGGGGEAFF. The CDR3 coding sequence is TGTGCCAGCAGCTTACTTACAGGGGGCGGAGGTGAAGCTTTCTTT. The chain couples TRBV7-9 to TRBJ1-1; 9 bases match TRBD1. Trimming removed 2 bases from V and 7 bases from J; junction bases left unmatched: 8. This CDR3 is built from 15 residues. Germline V gene lookup returns CDR1 SEHNR and CDR2 FQNEAQ (reference sequence).

This chain links TRBV5-8 with TRBJ2-7; D is possibly TRBD2 (5 bases). Per germline, CDR1 SGHTS and CDR2 YDEGEE. V gave up 6 bases and J gave up 6 bases, with 19 bases separating them. The CDR3 length is 14 residues. In nucleotides, the CDR3 is TGTGCCAGCACCCAATGGTCGTCGGGGAGCGAGCAGTACTTC. Encoded protein: CASTQWSSGSEQYF.

This chain connects TRBV15 to TRBJ2-1; D perhaps matches TRBD1 (6 bases). V was pared by 1 base and J by 4 bases, with 11 bases between. The CDR3 length is 15 residues. Germline V gene sequence: CDR1 LNHNV, CDR2 YYDKDF (reference sequence). This CDR3 is CATSRAQGGYNEQFF. Here the CDR3 DNA reads TGTGCCACCAGCAGAGCACAGGGTGGATACAATGAGCAGTTCTTC.

The rearrangement links TRBV7-8 to TRBJ2-7; tentative D call: TRBD1 (5 bases). The V end was cut by 1 base, the J end by 4 bases, with 11 bases between. The germline CDR1 and CDR2 sequences are SGHVS and FQNEAQ. The CDR3 totals 14 residues. CDR3 loop: CASSLGGRSYEQYF. In DNA, the CDR3 is TGTGCCAGCAGCTTAGGGGGCAGAAGTTACGAGCAGTACTTC. The whole variable domain, filled in from reference TRBV7-8 and TRBJ2-7, reads GAGVSQSPRYKVAKRGQDVALRCDPISGHVSLFWYQQALGQGPEFLTYFQNEAQLDKSGLPSDRFFAERPEGSVSTLKIQRTQQEDSAVYLCASSLGGRSYEQYFGPGTRLTVT.

This clone has only one observation. This chain connects TRBV28 to TRBJ2-3; 9 nucleotides line up with TRBD2. The CDR3 has 15 amino acids. J gave up 2 bases and V 5 bases, and 5 bases lay outside the gene matches. Germline CDR1 is MDHEN and CDR2 is SYDVKM. CDR3 in amino acids: CASSETSGLTDTQYF. The CDR3 region has the DNA TGTGCCAGCAGTGAGACTAGCGGCCTCACAGATACGCAGTATTTT.